The 4 T cell receptor beta chains below were found in one sample sequenced in a study of radiation and T cells in renal cell carcinoma. Profiled with immunoSEQ multiplex PCR; TCRdb holds only in-frame clones, not every one. The repertoire holds around 100,000 clones, with approximately 82% as singletons. As to time point: blood 4 weeks post-SBRT, at nephrectomy. The treatment here: 15 Gy SBRT to primary tumor, nephrectomy 4 weeks later. This specimen consisted of blood, obtained from a patient whose treatment included radiotherapy and nephrectomy. The receptors here all came from a man aged 55 to 70 with renal cell carcinoma.

This chain uses TRBV7-2 with TRBJ2-5; a weak D match, TRBD2 (6 bases). The V and J ends lost 2 bases and 7 bases respectively, with 29 bases between them. The CDR3 contains 19 residues. CDR1 is SGHTA, CDR2 FQGNSA, per germline. Here the CDR3 DNA reads TGTGCCAGCAGCTTACTGGGGCCGGGAGAGTATTTGGGTGAGGTGACCCAGTACTTC. Protein sequence: CASSLLGPGEYLGEVTQYF.

V and J are TRBV4-1 and TRBJ2-1; TRBD2 aligns across 13 bases. Unmatched junction bases numbered 5, after V lost 6 bases and J lost 6 bases. This CDR3 is 15 amino acids long. The germline V gene has CDR1 MGHRA and CDR2 YSYEKL. The CDR3 nucleotides read TGCGCCAGCAGTTGGGGACTAGCGGGGCTCAATGAGCAGTTCTTC. As protein: CASSWGLAGLNEQFF.

CDR3 loop: CASSIPQLAEQFF. CDR3 bases: TGTGCCAGTAGTATCCCCCAACTAGCGGAGCAGTTCTTC. The rearrangement joins TRBV19 to TRBJ2-1; 7 nucleotides agree with TRBD2. Trimming removed 3 bases from V and 10 bases from J; junction bases left unmatched: 6. Germline loops: CDR1 LNHDA, CDR2 SQIVND (reference sequence). The CDR3 sequence is 13 residues long.

V usage is TRBV27 and J usage is TRBJ2-3, with 9 bases aligning to TRBD2. Looked up from germline, CDR1 is MNHEY and CDR2 is SMNVEV (reference sequence). The CDR3 runs to 13 residues. Trimming at V came to 5 bases and at J to 11 bases, leaving 8 bases not matched to a gene. This CDR3 is CASSQWAGGEQYF. The CDR3 region has the DNA TGTGCCAGCAGTCAATGGGCGGGAGGGGAGCAGTATTTT.